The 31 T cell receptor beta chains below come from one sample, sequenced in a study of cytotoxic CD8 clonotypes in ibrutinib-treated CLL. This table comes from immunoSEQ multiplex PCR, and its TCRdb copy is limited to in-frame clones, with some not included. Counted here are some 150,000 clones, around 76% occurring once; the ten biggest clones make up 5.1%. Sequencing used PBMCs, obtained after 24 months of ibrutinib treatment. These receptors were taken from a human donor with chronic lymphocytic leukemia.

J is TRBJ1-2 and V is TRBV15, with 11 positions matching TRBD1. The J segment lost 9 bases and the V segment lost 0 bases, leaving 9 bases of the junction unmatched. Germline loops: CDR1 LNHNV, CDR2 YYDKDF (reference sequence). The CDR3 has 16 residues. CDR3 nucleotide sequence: TGTGCCACCAGCAGAGATTCGGGGACAGGGGGATATAGCTACACCTTC. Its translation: CATSRDSGTGGYSYTF. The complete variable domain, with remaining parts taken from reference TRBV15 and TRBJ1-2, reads DAMVIQNPRYQVTQFGKPVTLSCSQTLNHNVMYWYQQKSSQAPKLLFHYYDKDFNNEADTPDNFQSRRPNTSFCFLDIRSPGLGDTAMYLCATSRDSGTGGYSYTFGSGTRLTVV.

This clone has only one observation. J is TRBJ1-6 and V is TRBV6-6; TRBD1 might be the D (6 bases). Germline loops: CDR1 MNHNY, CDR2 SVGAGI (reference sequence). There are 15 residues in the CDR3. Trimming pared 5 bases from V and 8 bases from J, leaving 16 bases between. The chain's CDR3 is CASSPGGGPHSPLHF. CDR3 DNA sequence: TGTGCCAGCAGTCCCGGGGGGGGGCCACATTCACCCCTCCACTTT.

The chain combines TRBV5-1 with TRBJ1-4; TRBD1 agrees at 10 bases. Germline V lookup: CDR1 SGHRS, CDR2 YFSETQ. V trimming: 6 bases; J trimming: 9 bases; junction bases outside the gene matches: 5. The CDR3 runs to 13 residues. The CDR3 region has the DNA TGCGCCAGCAAGGGGACAGGGGTGAAAAAACTGTTTTTT. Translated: CASKGTGVKKLFF.

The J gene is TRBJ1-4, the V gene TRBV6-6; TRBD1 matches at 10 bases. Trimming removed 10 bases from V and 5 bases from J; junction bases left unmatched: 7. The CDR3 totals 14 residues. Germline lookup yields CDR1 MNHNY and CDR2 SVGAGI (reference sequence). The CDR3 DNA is TGTGCCATCAGCGACAGGGGGCAGAATGAAAAACTGTTTTTT. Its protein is CAISDRGQNEKLFF.

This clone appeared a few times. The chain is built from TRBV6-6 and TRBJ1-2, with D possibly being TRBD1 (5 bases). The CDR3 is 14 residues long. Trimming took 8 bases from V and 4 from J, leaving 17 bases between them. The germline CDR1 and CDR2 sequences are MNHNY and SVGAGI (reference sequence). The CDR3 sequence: CASAQEPSIYGYTF. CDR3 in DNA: TGTGCCAGCGCACAGGAGCCCTCAATCTATGGCTACACCTTC.

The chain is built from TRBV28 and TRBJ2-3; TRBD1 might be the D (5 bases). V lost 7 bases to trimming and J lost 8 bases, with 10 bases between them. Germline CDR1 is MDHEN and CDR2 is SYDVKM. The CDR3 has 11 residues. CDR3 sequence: CASTSRGTQYF. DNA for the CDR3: TGTGCCAGCACTTCTAGGGGTACGCAGTATTTT.

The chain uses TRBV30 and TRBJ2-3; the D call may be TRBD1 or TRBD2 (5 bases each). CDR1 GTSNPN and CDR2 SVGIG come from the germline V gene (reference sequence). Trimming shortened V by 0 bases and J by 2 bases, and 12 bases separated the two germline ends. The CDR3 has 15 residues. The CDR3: CAWSVGTAATDTQYF. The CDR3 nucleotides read TGTGCCTGGAGTGTAGGGACGGCGGCCACAGATACGCAGTATTTT.

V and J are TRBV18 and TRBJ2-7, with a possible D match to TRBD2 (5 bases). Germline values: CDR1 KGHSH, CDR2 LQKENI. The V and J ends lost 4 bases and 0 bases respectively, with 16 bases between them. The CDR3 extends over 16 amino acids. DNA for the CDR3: TGTGCCAGCTCACACGGGCGGGCGGCCAGCTCCTACGAGCAGTACTTC. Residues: CASSHGRAASSYEQYF.

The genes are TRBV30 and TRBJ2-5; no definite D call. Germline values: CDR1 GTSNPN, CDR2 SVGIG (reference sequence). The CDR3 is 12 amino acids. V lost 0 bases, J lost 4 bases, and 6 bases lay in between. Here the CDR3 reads CAWSVGLETQYF. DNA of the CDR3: TGTGCCTGGAGTGTGGGCCTAGAGACCCAGTACTTC.

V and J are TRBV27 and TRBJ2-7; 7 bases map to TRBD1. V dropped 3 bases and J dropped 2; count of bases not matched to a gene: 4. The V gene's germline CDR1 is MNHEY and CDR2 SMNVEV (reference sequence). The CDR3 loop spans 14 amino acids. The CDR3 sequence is CASSFTGTAYEQYF. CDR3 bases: TGTGCCAGCAGTTTTACCGGGACAGCCTACGAGCAGTACTTC.

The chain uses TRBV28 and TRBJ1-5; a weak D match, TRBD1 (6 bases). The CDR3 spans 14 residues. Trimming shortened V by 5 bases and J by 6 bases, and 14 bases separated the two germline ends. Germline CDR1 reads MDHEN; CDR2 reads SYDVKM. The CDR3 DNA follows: TGTGCCAGCAGTCCGACCGGGGGCCGTCAGCCCCAGCATTTT. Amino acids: CASSPTGGRQPQHF.

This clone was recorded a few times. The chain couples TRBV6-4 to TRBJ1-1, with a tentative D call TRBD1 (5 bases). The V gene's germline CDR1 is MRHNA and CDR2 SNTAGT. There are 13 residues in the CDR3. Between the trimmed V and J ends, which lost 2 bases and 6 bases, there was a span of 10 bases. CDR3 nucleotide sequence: TGTGCCAGCAGTGACAACCAAGGGGCTGAAGCTTTCTTT. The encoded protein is CASSDNQGAEAFF.

The CDR3 region is CASRGRVETEAFF. The CDR3 DNA follows: TGTGCCAGCAGGGGGCGGGTCGAGACTGAAGCTTTCTTT. This chain uses TRBV5-6 with TRBJ1-1; perhaps TRBD1 as D (5 bases). The V end lost 5 bases, the J end lost 5 bases, and 13 bases lay between the germline ends. The CDR3 has 13 amino acids. Germline V gene lookup returns CDR1 SGHDT and CDR2 YYEEEE.

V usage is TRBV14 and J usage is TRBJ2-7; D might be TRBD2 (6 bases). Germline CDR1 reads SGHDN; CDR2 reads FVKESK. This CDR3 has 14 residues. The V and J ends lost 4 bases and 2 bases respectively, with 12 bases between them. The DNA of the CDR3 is TGTGCCAGCAGCCGGGGCGGGGCTGCCTACGAGCAGTACTTC. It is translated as CASSRGGAAYEQYF.

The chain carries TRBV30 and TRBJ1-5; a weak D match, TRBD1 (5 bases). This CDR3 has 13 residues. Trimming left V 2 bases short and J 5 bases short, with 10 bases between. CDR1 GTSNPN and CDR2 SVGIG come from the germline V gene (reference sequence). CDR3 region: CAWSTGGDQPQHF. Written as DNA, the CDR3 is TGTGCCTGGAGTACTGGGGGGGATCAGCCCCAGCATTTT. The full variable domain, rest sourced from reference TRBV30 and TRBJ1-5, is SQTIHQWPATLVQPVGSPLSLECTVEGTSNPNLYWYRQAAGRGLQLLFYSVGIGQISSEVPQNLSASRPQDRQFILSSKKLLLSDSGFYLCAWSTGGDQPQHFGDGTRLSIL.

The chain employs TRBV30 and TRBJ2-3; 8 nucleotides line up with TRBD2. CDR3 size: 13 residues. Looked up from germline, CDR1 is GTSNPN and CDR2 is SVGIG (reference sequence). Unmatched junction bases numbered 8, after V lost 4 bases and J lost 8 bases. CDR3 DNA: TGTGCCTGGACACGGGGGGGCCCGGGTACGCAGTATTTT. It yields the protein CAWTRGGPGTQYF.

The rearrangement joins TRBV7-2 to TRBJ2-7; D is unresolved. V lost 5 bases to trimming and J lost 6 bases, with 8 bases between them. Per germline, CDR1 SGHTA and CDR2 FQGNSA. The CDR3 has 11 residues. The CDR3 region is CASSPLSEQYF. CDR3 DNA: TGTGCCAGCAGCCCCCTGTCCGAGCAGTACTTC.

This CDR3 reads CAGSDSGNYEQYF. CDR3 DNA sequence: TGTGCCGGATCGGACTCGGGCAATTACGAGCAGTACTTC. V and J are TRBV30 and TRBJ2-7; a possible D gene is TRBD2 (5 bases). The CDR3 has 13 amino acids. Trimming took 8 bases from V and 4 from J, leaving 18 bases between them. Per the germline V gene, CDR1 is GTSNPN and CDR2 is SVGIG (reference sequence).

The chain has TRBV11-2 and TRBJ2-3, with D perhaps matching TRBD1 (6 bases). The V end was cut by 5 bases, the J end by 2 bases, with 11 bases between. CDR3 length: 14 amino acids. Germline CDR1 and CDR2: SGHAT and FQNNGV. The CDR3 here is CASSPRQVTDTQYF. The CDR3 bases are TGTGCCAGCAGCCCTCGACAGGTCACAGATACGCAGTATTTT.

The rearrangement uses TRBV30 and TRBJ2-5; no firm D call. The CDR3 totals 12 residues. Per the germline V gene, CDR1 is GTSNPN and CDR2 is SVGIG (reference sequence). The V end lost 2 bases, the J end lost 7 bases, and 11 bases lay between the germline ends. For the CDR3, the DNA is TGTGCCTGGAGTTCACGGCCGGCGACCCAGTACTTC. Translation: CAWSSRPATQYF.

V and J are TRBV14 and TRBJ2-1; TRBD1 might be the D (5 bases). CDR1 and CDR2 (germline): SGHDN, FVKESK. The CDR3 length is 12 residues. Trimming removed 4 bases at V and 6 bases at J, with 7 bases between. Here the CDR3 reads CASSRGLNEQFF. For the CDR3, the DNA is TGTGCCAGCAGCCGGGGCCTCAATGAGCAGTTCTTC.

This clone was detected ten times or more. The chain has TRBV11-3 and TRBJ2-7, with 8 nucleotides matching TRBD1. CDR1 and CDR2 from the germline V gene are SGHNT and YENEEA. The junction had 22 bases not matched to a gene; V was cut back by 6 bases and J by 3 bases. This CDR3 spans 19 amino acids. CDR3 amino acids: CASRFPTSGTGDVVYEQYF. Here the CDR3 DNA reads TGTGCCAGCAGGTTCCCAACGTCCGGGACAGGCGACGTTGTCTACGAGCAGTACTTC.

The CDR3 reads CSVPGLAVGETQYF. The CDR3 nucleotides read TGCAGCGTTCCGGGACTAGCGGTGGGGGAGACCCAGTACTTC. The V gene is TRBV29-1, the J gene TRBJ2-5, with 11 bases lining up with TRBD2. Germline loops: CDR1 SQVTM, CDR2 ANQGSEA. The CDR3 is 14 amino acids. V gave up 5 bases and J gave up 5 bases; unmatched junction bases: 7.

CDR3 nucleotides: TGTGCCAGCCCGGGGGAGCAGTACTTC. This gives the protein CASPGEQYF. This chain links TRBV6-5 with TRBJ2-7; a possible D gene is TRBD2 (5 bases). Deletions cut 8 bases from V and 7 bases from J, with 6 bases between. This CDR3 spans 9 amino acids. Germline CDR1 MNHEY, CDR2 SVGAGI.

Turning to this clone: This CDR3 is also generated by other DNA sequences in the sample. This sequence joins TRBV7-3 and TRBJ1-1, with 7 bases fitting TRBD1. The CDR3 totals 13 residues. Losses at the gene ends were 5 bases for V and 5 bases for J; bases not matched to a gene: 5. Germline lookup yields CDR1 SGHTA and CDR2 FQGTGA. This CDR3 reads CASSRQGDTEAFF. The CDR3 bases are TGTGCCAGCAGCCGCCAGGGGGATACTGAAGCTTTCTTT.

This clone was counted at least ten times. The CDR3 DNA reads TGTGCCAGCTCACCACCGGTTGGGCCCCAGCATTTT. It codes for CASSPPVGPQHF. This rearrangement joins TRBV18 to TRBJ1-5; no definite D call. Germline-derived CDR1 and CDR2 are KGHSH and LQKENI. This CDR3 comprises 12 residues. V was trimmed by 0 bases and J by 9 bases, leaving 6 bases between them. The full variable domain, in which reference TRBV18 and TRBJ1-5 provide the parts outside the CDR3, is NAGVMQNPRHLVRRRGQEARLRCSPMKGHSHVYWYRQLPEEGLKFMVYLQKENIIDESGMPKERFSAEFPKEGPSILRIQQVVRGDSAAYFCASSPPVGPQHFGDGTRLSIL.

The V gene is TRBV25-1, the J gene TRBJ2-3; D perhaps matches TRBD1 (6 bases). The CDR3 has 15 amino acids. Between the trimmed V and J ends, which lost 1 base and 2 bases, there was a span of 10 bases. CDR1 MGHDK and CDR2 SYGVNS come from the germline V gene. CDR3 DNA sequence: TGTGCCAGCAGTGAATCCGGACAGTCCACAGATACGCAGTATTTT. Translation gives CASSESGQSTDTQYF.

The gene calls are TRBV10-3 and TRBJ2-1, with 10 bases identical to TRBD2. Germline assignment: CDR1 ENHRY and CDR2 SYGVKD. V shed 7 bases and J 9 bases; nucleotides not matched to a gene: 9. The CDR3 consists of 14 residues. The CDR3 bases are TGTGCCATCATGACAGCGGGGGGGAAGGGTGAGCAGTTCTTC. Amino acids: CAIMTAGGKGEQFF.

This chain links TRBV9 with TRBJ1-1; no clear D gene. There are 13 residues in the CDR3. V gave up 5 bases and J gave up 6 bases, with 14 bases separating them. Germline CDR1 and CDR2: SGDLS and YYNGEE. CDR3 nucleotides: TGTGCCAGCAGAAAAGGGTTGGGGTCTGAAGCTTTCTTT. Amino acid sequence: CASRKGLGSEAFF.

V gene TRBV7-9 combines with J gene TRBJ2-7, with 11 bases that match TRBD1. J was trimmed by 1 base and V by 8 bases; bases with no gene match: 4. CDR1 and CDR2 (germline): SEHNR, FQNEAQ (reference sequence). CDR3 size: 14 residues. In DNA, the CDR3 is TGTGCCAGCTCAAGGGACAGGGGGTCCTACGAGCAGTACTTC. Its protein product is CASSRDRGSYEQYF.

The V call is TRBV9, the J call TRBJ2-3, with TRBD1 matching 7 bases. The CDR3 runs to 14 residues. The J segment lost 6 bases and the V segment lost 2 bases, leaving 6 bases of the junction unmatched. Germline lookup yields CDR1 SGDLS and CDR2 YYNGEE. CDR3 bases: TGTGCCAGCAGCGTGCGACAGGGCGGGGATACGCAGTATTTT. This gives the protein CASSVRQGGDTQYF.